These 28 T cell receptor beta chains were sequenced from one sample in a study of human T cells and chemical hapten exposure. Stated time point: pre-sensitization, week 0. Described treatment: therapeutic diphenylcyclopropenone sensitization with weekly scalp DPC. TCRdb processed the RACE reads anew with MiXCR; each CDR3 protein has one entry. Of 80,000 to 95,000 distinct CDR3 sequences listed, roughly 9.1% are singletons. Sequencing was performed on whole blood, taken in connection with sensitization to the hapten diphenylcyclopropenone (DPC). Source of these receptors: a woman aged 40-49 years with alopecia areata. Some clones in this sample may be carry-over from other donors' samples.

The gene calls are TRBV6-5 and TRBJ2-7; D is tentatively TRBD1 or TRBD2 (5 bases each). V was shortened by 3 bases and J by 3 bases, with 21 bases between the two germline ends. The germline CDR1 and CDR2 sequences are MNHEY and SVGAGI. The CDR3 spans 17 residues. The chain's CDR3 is CASSYLGTGATIYEQYF. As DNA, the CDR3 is TGTGCCAGCAGTTATCTCGGGACGGGCGCCACTATCTACGAGCAGTACTTC.

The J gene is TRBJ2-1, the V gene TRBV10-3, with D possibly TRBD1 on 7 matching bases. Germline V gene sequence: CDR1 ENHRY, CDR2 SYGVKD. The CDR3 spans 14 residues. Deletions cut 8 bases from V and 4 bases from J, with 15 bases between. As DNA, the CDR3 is TGTGCCATCGGAGGGACAGAGATGTACAATGAGCAGTTCTTC. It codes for CAIGGTEMYNEQFF.

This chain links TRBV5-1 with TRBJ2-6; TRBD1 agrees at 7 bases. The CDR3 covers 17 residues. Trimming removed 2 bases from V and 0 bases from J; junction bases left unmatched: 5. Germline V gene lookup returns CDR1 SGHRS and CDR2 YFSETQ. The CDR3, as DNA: TGCGCCAGCAGCTTCACAGGGGCCCACTCTGGGGCCAACGTCCTGACTTTC. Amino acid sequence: CASSFTGAHSGANVLTF.

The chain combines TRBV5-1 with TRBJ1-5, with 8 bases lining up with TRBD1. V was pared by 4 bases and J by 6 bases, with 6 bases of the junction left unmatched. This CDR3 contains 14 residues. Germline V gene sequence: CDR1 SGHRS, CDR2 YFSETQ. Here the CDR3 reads CASSLTGERQPQHF. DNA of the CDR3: TGCGCCAGCAGCCTGACAGGGGAGCGTCAGCCCCAGCATTTT.

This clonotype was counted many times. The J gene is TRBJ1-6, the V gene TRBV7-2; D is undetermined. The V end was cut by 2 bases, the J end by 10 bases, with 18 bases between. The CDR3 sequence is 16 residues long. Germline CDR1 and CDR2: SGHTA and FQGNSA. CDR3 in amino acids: CASSLRGPGNYSPLHF. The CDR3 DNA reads TGTGCCAGCAGCTTACGGGGTCCCGGGAATTACTCACCCCTCCACTTT.

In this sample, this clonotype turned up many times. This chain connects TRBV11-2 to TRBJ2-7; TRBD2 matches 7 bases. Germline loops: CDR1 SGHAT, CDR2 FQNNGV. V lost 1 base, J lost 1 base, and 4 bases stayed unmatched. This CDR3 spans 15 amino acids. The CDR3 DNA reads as TGTGCCAGCAGCTTAGGAGCGGGGTTTTCCTACGAGCAGTACTTC. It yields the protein CASSLGAGFSYEQYF.

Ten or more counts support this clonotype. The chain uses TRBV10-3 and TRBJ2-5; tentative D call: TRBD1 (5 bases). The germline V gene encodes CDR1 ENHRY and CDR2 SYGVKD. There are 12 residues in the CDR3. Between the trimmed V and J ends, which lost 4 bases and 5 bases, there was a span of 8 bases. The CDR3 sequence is CAISGQMETQYF. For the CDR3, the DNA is TGTGCCATCAGTGGACAGATGGAGACCCAGTACTTC.

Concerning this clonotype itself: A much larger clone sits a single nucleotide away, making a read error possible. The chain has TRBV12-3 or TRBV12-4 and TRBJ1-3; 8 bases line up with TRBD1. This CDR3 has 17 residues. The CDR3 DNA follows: TGTGCCAGCACCCCCTATCGACAGGGGCCCTCTGGAAACACCGTATATTTT. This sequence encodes CASTPYRQGPSGNTVYF.

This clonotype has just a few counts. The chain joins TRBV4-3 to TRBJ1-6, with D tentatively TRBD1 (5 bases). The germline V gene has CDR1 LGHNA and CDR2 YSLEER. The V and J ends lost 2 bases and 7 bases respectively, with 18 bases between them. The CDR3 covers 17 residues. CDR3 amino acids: CASSQKGGARGNSPLHF. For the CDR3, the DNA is TGCGCCAGCAGCCAAAAAGGTGGGGCCCGGGGGAATTCACCCCTCCACTTT.

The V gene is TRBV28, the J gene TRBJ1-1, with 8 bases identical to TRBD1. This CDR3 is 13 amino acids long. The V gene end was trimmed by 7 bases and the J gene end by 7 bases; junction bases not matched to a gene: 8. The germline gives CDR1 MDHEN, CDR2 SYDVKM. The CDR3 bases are TGTGCCAGCAAGATTACCACAGGGGGTGAAGCTTTCTTT. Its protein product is CASKITTGGEAFF.

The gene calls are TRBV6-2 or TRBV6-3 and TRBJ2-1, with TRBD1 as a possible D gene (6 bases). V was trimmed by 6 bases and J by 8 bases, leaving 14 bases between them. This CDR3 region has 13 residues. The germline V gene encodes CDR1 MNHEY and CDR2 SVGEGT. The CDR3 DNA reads TGTGCCAGCAGAACGACAGGAGTGGATGAGCAGTTCTTC. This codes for CASRTTGVDEQFF.

CDR3 sequence reads: CASSDRGKSQPQHF. In DNA form, the CDR3 reads TGTGCCAGCAGTGACAGGGGGAAGAGTCAGCCCCAGCATTTT. V gene TRBV6-1 combines with J gene TRBJ1-5; 7 positions match TRBD1. V lost 3 bases and J lost 6; bases outside the gene matches: 5. The germline gives CDR1 MNHNS, CDR2 SASEGT. This CDR3 region has 14 residues.

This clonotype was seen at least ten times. The CDR3 DNA sequence: TGTGCCAGTACCGCCGGGACACCTTCTAACTATGGCTACACCTTC. This translates into CASTAGTPSNYGYTF. The V call is TRBV19, the J call TRBJ1-2; possible D gene TRBD1, 6 bases. The CDR3 loop spans 15 amino acids. With 7 bases removed from V and 0 bases from J, the gap between germline ends came to 15 bases. CDR1 is LNHDA and CDR2 is SQIVND in the germline V gene (reference sequence).

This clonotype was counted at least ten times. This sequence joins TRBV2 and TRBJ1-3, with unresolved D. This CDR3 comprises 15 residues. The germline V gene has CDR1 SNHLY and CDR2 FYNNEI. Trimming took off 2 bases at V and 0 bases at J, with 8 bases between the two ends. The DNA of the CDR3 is TGTGCCAGCAGTGAATTAGGTTACTCTGGAAACACCATATATTTT. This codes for CASSELGYSGNTIYF.

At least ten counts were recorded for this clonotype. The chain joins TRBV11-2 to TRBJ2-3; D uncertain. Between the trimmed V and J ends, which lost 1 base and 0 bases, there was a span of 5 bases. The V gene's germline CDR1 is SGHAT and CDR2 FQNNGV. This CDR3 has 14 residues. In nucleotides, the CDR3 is TGTGCCAGCAGCTTAGGGATTAGCACAGATACGCAGTATTTT. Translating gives CASSLGISTDTQYF. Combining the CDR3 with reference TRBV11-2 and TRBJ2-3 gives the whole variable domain EAGVAQSPRYKIIEKRQSVAFWCNPISGHATLYWYQQILGQGPKLLIQFQNNGVVDDSQLPKDRFSAERLKGVDSTLKIQPAKLEDSAVYLCASSLGISTDTQYFGPGTRLTVL.

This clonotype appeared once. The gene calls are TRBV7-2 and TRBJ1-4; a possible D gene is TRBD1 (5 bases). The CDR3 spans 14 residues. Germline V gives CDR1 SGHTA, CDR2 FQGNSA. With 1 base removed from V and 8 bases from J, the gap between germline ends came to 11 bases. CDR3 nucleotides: TGTGCCAGCAGCTTAGTGACAGAAGGGGAAAAACTGTTTTTT. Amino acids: CASSLVTEGEKLFF.

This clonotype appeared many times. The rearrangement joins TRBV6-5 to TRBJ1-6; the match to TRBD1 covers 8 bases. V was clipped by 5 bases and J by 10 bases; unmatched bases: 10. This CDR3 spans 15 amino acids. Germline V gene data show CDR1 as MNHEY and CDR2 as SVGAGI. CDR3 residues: CASSPSQGAGSPLHF. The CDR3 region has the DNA TGTGCCAGCAGTCCGAGTCAGGGGGCAGGGTCACCCCTCCACTTT.

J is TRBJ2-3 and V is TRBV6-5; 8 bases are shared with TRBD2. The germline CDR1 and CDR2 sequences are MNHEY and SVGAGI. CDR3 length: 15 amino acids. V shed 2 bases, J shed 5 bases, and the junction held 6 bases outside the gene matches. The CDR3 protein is CASSYAPGGVDTQYF. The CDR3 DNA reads TGTGCCAGCAGTTACGCCCCCGGGGGGGTAGATACGCAGTATTTT.

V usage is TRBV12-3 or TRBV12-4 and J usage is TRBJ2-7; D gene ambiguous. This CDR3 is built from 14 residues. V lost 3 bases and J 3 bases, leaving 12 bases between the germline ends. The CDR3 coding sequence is TGTGCCAGCAGTTTGGAAAGACGGTACTACGAGCAGTACTTC. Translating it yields CASSLERRYYEQYF.

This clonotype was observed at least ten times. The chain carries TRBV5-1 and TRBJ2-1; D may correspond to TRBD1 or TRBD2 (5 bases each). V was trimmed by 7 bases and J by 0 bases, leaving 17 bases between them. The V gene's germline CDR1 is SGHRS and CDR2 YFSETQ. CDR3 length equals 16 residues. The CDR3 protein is CASASSSGSSYNEQFF. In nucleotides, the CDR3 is TGCGCCAGCGCGTCGTCTTCAGGGAGCTCCTACAATGAGCAGTTCTTC.

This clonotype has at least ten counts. The CDR3 loop is CASSKALRGVVANTGELFF. In DNA form, the CDR3 reads TGTGCCAGCAGCAAAGCCTTACGGGGGGTGGTCGCGAACACCGGGGAGCTGTTTTTT. This chain links TRBV21-1 with TRBJ2-2. TRBV21-1 is a listed pseudogene. CDR3 size: 19 residues.

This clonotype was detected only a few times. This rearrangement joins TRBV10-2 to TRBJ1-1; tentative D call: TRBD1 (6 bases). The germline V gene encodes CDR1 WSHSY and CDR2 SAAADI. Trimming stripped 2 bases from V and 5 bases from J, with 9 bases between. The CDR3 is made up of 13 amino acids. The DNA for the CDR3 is TGCGCCAGCAGTGAGCAGGGGAGGACTGAAGCTTTCTTT. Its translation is CASSEQGRTEAFF.

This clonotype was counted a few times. The CDR3 sequence is CASRRGQEAFF. The CDR3 DNA reads TGTGCCAGCAGACGAGGACAAGAAGCTTTCTTT. The chain links TRBV7-9 to TRBJ1-1; weak D call: TRBD1 (5 bases). Germline V lookup: CDR1 SEHNR, CDR2 FQNEAQ (reference sequence). The CDR3 has 11 residues. V was trimmed by 6 bases and J by 8 bases, leaving 10 bases between them.

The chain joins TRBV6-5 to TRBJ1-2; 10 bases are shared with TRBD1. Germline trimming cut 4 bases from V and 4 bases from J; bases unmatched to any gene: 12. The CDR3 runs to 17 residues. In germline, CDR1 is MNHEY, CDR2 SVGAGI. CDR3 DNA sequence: TGTGCCAGCAGTTCCATATTAGGGACAGGGGTTCCCTATGGCTACACCTTC. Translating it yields CASSSILGTGVPYGYTF.

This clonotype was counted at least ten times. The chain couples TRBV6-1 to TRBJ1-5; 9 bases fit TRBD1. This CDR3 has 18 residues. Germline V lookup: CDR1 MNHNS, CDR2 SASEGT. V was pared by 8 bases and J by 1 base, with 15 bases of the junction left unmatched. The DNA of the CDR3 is TGTGCCAGCTGGGGAGCCGGGACAGGGTTATCAAGCAATCAGCCCCAGCATTTT. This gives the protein CASWGAGTGLSSNQPQHF.

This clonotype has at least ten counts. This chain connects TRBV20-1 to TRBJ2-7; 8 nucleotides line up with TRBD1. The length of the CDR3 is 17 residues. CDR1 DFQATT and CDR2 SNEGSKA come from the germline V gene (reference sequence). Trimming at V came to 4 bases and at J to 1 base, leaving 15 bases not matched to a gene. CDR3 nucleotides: TGCAGTGCTATTCCCCCTAAGGGACAGGAGACGTCCTACGAGCAGTACTTC. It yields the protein CSAIPPKGQETSYEQYF.

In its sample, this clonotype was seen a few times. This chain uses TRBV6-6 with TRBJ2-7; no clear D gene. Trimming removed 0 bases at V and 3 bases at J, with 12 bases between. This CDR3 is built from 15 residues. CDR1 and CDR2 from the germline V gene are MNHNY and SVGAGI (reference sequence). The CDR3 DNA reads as TGTGCCAGCAGTTACTCGATTCCTGCAGACTACGAGCAGTACTTC. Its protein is CASSYSIPADYEQYF.

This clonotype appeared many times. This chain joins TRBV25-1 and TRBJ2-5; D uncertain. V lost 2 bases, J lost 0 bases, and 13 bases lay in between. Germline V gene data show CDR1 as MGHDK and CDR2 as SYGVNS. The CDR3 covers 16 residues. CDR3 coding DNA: TGTGCCAGCAGTGAACTTGGAACTGCCTACCAAGAGACCCAGTACTTC. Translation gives CASSELGTAYQETQYF.